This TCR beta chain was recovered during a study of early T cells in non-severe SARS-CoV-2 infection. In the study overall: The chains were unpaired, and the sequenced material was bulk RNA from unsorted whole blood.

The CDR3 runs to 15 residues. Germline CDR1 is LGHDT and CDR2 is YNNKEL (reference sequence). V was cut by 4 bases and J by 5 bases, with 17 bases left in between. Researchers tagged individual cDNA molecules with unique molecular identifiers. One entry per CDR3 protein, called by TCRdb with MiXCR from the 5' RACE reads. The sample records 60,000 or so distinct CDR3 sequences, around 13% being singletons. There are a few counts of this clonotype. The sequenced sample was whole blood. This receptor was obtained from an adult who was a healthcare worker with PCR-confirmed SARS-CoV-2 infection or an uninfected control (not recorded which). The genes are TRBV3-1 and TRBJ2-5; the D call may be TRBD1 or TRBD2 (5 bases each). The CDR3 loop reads CASSLGAGPRETQYF. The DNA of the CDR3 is TGTGCCAGCAGCCTGGGAGCAGGGCCAAGGGAGACCCAGTACTTC.